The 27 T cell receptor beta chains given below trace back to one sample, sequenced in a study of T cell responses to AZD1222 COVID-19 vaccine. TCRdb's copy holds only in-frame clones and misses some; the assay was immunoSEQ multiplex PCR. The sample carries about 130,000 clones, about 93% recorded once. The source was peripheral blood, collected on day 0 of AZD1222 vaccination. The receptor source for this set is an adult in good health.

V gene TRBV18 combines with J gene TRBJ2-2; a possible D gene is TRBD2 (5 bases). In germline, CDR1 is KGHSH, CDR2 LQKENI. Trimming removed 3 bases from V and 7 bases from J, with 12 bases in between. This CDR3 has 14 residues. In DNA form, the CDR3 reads TGTGCCAGCTCACCCCGTGCGGGCGGCGGGGAGCTGTTTTTT. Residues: CASSPRAGGGELFF.

The CDR3 spells CASNPSGEENGYTF. CDR3 DNA sequence: TGTGCCAGCAATCCTTCTGGGGAGGAAAATGGCTACACCTTC. The V and J genes are TRBV27 and TRBJ1-2, with D hard to call. Trimming shortened V by 7 bases and J by 6 bases, and 18 bases separated the two germline ends. This CDR3 is 14 amino acids long. CDR1 and CDR2 from the germline V gene are MNHEY and SMNVEV (reference sequence).

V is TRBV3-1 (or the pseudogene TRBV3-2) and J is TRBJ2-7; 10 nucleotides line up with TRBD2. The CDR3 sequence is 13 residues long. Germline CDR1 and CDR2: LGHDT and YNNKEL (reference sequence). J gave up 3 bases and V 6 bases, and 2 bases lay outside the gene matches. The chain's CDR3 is CASRIAGGYEQYF. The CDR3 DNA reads TGTGCCAGCAGGATAGCGGGGGGCTACGAGCAGTACTTC.

The CDR3 bases are TGCAGCGTTGCCATCCGGGGGACCTACGAGCAGTACTTC. As protein: CSVAIRGTYEQYF. The V gene is TRBV29-1, the J gene TRBJ2-7; TRBD2 might be the D (6 bases). Germline assignment: CDR1 SQVTM and CDR2 ANQGSEA. The CDR3 is 13 amino acids. With 4 bases removed from V and 2 bases from J, the gap between germline ends came to 12 bases.

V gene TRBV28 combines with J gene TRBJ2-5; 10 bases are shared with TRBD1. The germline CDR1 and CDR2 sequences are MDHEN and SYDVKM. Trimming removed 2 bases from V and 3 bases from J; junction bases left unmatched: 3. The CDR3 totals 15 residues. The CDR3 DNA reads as TGTGCCAGCAGTTTACCGGGACAGGGGAAAGAGACCCAGTACTTC. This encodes CASSLPGQGKETQYF.

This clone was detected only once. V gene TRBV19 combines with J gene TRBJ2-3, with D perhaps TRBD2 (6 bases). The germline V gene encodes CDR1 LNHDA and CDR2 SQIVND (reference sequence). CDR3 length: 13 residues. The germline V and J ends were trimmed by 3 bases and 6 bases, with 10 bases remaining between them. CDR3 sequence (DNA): TGTGCCAGTAGTATCCTCCGGGGGGATACGCAGTATTTT. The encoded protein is CASSILRGDTQYF.

CDR3 nucleotide sequence: TGTGCCAGCAGCTTAGCGGCGGCTAGCGGGCGATCCTACGAGCAGTACTTC. Its translation is CASSLAAASGRSYEQYF. V is TRBV7-6 and J is TRBJ2-7; 8 bases map to TRBD2. The junction had 8 bases not matched to a gene; V was cut back by 0 bases and J by 1 base. Germline CDR1 is SGHVS and CDR2 is FNYEAQ. The CDR3 has 17 residues.

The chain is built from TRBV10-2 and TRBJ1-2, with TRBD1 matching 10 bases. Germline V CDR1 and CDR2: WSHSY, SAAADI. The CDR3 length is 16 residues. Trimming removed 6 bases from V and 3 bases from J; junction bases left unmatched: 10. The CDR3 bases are TGCGCCAGCAGAAGGACAGGGGGGACGGGGGACTATGGCTACACCTTC. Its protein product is CASRRTGGTGDYGYTF.

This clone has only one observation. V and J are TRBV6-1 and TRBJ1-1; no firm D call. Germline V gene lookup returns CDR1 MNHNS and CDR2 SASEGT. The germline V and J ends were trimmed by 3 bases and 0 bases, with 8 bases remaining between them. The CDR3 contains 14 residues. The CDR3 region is CASSDSPLNTEAFF. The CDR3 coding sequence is TGTGCCAGCAGTGATAGCCCGCTGAACACTGAAGCTTTCTTT.

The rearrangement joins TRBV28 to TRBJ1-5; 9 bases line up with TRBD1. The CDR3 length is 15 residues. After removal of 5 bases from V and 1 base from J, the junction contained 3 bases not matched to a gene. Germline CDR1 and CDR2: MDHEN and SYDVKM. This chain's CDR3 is CASSDTGGSNQPQHF. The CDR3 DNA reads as TGTGCCAGCAGTGACACAGGGGGCAGCAATCAGCCCCAGCATTTT.

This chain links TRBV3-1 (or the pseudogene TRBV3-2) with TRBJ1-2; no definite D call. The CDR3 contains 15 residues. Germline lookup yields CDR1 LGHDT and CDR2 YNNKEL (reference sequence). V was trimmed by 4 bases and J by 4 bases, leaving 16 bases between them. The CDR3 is CASSPSPGTRYGYTF. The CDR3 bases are TGTGCCAGCAGCCCCTCACCGGGCACACGCTATGGCTACACCTTC.

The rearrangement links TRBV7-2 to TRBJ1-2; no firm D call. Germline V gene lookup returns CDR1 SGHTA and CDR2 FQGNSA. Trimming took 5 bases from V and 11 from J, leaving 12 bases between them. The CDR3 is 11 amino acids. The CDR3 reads CASSQLGPYTF. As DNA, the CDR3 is TGTGCCAGCAGCCAATTGGGCCCATACACCTTC. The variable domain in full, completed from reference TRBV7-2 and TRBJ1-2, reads GAGVSQSPSNKVTEKGKDVELRCDPISGHTALYWYRQSLGQGLEFLIYFQGNSAPDKSGLPSDRFSAERTGGSVSTLTIQRTQQEDSAVYLCASSQLGPYTFGSGTRLTVV.

CDR3 DNA: TGTGCCAGTAGCCTGCTCCGGGACACTGAAGCTTTCTTT. It yields the protein CASSLLRDTEAFF. The chain combines TRBV19 with TRBJ1-1; D not resolved. The germline gives CDR1 LNHDA, CDR2 SQIVND (reference sequence). The V end was cut by 6 bases, the J end by 3 bases, with 11 bases between. CDR3 length: 13 amino acids.

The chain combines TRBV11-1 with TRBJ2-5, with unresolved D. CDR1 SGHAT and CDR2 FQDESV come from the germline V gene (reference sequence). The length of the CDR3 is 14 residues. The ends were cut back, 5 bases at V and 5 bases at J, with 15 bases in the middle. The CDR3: CASSRKGLGETQYF. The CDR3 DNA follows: TGTGCCAGCAGCCGTAAGGGCCTTGGGGAGACCCAGTACTTC.

In DNA, the CDR3 is TGTGCCAGCAGCACACAGGGAAACACCATATATTTT. It translates to CASSTQGNTIYF. The chain links TRBV12-3 or TRBV12-4 to TRBJ1-3, with D unclear. The CDR3 extends over 12 amino acids. V was cut by 6 bases and J by 4 bases, with 7 bases left in between.

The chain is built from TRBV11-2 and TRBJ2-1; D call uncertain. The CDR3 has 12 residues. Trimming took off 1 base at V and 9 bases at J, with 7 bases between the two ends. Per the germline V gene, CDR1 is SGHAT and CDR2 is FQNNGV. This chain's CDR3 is CASSLAGSEQFF. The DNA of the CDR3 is TGTGCCAGCAGCTTAGCTGGCTCTGAGCAGTTCTTC.

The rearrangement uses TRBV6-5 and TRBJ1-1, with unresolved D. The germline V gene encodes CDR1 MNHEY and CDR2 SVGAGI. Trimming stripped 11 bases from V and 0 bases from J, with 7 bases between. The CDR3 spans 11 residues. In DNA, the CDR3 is TGTGCCGTCCGGGTGAACACTGAAGCTTTCTTT. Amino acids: CAVRVNTEAFF.

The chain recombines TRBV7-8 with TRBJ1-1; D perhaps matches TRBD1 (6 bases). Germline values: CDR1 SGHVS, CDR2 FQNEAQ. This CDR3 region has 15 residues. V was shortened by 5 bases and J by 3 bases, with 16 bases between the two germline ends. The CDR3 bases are TGTGCCAGCAGCGGCCGGGGGGCGCATTACACTGAAGCTTTCTTT. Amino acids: CASSGRGAHYTEAFF.

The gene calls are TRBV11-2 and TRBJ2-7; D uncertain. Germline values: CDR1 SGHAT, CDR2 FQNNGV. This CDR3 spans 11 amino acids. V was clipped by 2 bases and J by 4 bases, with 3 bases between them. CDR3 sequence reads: CASSLMYEQYF. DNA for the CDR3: TGTGCCAGCAGCTTAATGTACGAGCAGTACTTC.

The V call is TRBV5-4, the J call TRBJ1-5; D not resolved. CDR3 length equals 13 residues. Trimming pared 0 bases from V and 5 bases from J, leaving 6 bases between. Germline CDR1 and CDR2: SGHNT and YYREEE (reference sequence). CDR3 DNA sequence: TGTGCCAGCAGCTTGGGAGCTGATCAGCCCCAGCATTTT. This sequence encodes CASSLGADQPQHF.

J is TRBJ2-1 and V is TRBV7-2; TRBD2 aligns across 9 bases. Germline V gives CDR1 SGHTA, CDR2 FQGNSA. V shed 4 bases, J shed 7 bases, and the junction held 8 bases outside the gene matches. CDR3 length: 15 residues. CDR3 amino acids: CASSSLAGFINEQFF. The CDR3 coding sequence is TGTGCCAGCAGCTCCCTAGCGGGATTTATAAATGAGCAGTTCTTC. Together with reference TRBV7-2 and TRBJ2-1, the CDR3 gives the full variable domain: GAGVSQSPSNKVTEKGKDVELRCDPISGHTALYWYRQSLGQGLEFLIYFQGNSAPDKSGLPSDRFSAERTGGSVSTLTIQRTQQEDSAVYLCASSSLAGFINEQFFGPGTRLTVL.

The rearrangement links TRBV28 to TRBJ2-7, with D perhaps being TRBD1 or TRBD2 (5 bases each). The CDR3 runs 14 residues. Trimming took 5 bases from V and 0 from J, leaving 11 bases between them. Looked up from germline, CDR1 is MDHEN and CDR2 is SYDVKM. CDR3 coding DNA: TGTGCCAGCAGTAGGTGGGGGAGCTCCTACGAGCAGTACTTC. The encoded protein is CASSRWGSSYEQYF.

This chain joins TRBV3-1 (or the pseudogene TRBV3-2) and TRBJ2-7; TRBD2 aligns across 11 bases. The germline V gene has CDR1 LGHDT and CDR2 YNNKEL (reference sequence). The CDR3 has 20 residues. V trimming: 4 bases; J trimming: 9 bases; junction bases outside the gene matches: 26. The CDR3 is CASSLLPLAGGPLNHRVQYF. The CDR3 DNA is TGTGCCAGCAGCCTTCTCCCCTTAGCGGGAGGGCCTCTAAACCACCGGGTGCAGTACTTC.

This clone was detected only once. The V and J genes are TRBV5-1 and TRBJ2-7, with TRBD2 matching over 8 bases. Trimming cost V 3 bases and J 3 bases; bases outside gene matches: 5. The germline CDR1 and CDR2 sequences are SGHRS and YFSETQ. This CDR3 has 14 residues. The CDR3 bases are TGCGCCAGCAGCTCGGTAGCGGGATACTACGAGCAGTACTTC. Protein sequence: CASSSVAGYYEQYF. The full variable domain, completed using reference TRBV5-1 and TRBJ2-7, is KAGVTQTPRYLIKTRGQQVTLSCSPISGHRSVSWYQQTPGQGLQFLFEYFSETQRNKGNFPGRFSGRQFSNSRSEMNVSTLELGDSALYLCASSSVAGYYEQYFGPGTRLTVT.

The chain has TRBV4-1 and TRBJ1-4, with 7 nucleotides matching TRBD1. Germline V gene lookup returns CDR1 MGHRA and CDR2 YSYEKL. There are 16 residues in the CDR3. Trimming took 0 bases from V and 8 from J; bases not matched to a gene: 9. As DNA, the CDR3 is TGCGCCAGCAGCCAAGATGGGACAGTAAGGGGGGAAAAACTGTTTTTT. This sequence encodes CASSQDGTVRGEKLFF.

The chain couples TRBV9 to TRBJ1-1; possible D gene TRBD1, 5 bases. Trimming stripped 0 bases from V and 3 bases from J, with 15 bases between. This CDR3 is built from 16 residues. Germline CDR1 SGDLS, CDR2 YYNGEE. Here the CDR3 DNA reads TGTGCCAGCAGCGTAGTGGGAGGCAGGGTGGACACTGAAGCTTTCTTT. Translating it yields CASSVVGGRVDTEAFF.

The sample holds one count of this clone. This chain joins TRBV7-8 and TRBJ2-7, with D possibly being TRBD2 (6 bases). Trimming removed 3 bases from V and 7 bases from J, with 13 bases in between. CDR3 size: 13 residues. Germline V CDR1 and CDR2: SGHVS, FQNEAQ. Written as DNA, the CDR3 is TGTGCCAGCAGCTTTCGGGAGTCCGGGGAGCAGTACTTC. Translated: CASSFRESGEQYF.